The T cell receptor (beta chain) under discussion was sequenced for a study of shared clonotypes between healthy human individuals. General observations from the study: Sampling involved blood alone; tissue repertoires likely differ. Limited genetic and exposure-history diversity came from having few donors. How much donors shared clonotypes was expected to be affected by sequencing depth.

Comments on this clone: The antigen is not known.

The unsorted samples had tens of millions of PBMCs used for genomic DNA. Some clones are missing from TCRdb's copy, which holds only in-frame ones; the method was immunoSEQ multiplex PCR. Here the sample spans fewer than 650,000 clones, about 79% being singletons. Sequenced sample: PBMCs. The TCR comes from a woman between 40 and 55 years old in good health. Some clones in this sample may be carry-over from other donors' samples.

The DNA of the CDR3 is TGTGCCAGCAGTTTACTAGGACACCCCGATGGCTACACCTTC. Protein: CASSLLGHPDGYTF. The V and J genes are TRBV27 and TRBJ1-2; D is possibly TRBD1 (5 bases). Germline V CDR1 and CDR2: MNHEY, SMNVEV (reference sequence). V was clipped by 2 bases and J by 6 bases, with 13 bases between them. The CDR3 runs 14 residues.